This is a list of T cell receptor beta chains from one sample in a study of CXCR3-negative and CXCR3-positive naive CD8 T cells. One entry per CDR3 protein, without DNA, is what TCRdb gives after re-calling the 5' RACE reads. This repertoire includes over 45,000 distinct CDR3 sequences. Sequencing input: naive CXCR3- CD8+ T cells from blood. Receptors were obtained from a human donor in good health. Some clones in this sample may be carry-over from other donors' samples. Both conserved end residues are part of each CDR3.

TRBV20-1	TRBJ2-3	CSARDSGELADTQYF
TRBV28	TRBJ1-1	CASRTLGYGTEAFF
TRBV11-2	TRBJ2-7	CASSLWGLAGGEQYF
TRBV14	TRBJ2-2	CASSQAPRGLTGELFF
TRBV12-3/TRBV12-4	TRBJ2-2	CASSLPTGTGELFF
TRBV29-1	TRBJ2-5	CSVGQGVETQYF
TRBV12-3/TRBV12-4	TRBJ2-5	CASRPEPGQAETQYF
TRBV7-2	TRBJ2-2	CASSSITGTSDTGELFF
TRBV28	TRBJ2-2	CASSFLIRRQGSPGELFF
TRBV29-1	TRBJ2-7	CSVEDGRDYEQYF
TRBV5-1	TRBJ1-2	CASSLDDSGQGIFDYGYTF
TRBV6-5	TRBJ2-5	CASSYSLWETQYF
TRBV7-3	TRBJ2-7	CASSLNSPGLVSEQYF
TRBV20-1	TRBJ2-3	CSARWDSTDTQYF
TRBV5-4	TRBJ2-2	CASSPDRGPTGELFF
TRBV18	TRBJ2-5	CASSLTTGLAGGLQETQYF
TRBV29-1	TRBJ1-1	CSARQEGEAFF
TRBV7-9	TRBJ2-5	CASSRGVVQETQYF
TRBV28	TRBJ2-1	CASSLLLAGAYNEQFF
TRBV6-2/TRBV6-3	TRBJ2-7	CASSYGPDLYEQYF
TRBV7-9	TRBJ2-4	CASSHRGTAKNIQYF
TRBV28	TRBJ2-7	CASLDQGSTNEQYF
TRBV11-2	TRBJ2-5	CASSSSAGEETQYF
TRBV15	TRBJ2-1	CATSRNGDPYNEQFF
TRBV15	TRBJ2-1	CATSSRTDYNEQFF
TRBV5-5	TRBJ2-1	CASSSTGERLNNEQFF
TRBV10-3	TRBJ2-2	CAISEGTTNTGELFF
TRBV12-3/TRBV12-4	TRBJ2-7	CASRERLAENYEQYF
TRBV29-1	TRBJ1-1	CSVDPPGNTEAFF
TRBV7-2	TRBJ2-7	CASRGLNYEQYF
TRBV29-1	TRBJ2-1	CSVLGVGKNEQFF
TRBV29-1	TRBJ2-5	CSGTTTLVETQYF
TRBV12-3/TRBV12-4	TRBJ2-3	CASSPTDTQYF
TRBV6-6	TRBJ1-6	CASSLRDRSSYNSPLHF
TRBV4-3	TRBJ2-5	CASSRGTGREETQYF
TRBV6-4	TRBJ2-3	CASSGGATDTQYF
TRBV14	TRBJ1-2	CASSQTVNYGYTF